The clone carrying this T cell receptor beta chain came up many times. TCRdb re-analysed the 5' RACE reads in MiXCR, keeping a single row per CDR3 protein. Of tens of thousands of distinct CDR3 sequences detected, 15% to 25% appear once; the ten largest clones hold roughly 6.2%. This entry is derived from a study of spatial heterogeneity in lung cancer. V lost 4 bases and J 4 bases, leaving 13 bases between the germline ends. The CDR3 covers 13 residues. Germline lookup yields CDR1 GTSNPN and CDR2 SVGIG (reference sequence). Specified time point: sample taken at primary tumor resection. The input material, whole RNA from tumor, nontumor lung or frozen PBMC, was sequenced unsorted. Untreated early-stage non-small cell lung cancer patients, approximately 79 in total, were the donors.

The chain combines TRBV30 with TRBJ1-2; perhaps TRBD1 as D (5 bases). This material consisted of PBMCs, taken at surgery. This receptor was identified in a male donor with early-stage non-small cell lung cancer. The CDR3: CAWTAGSPYGYTF. The DNA of the CDR3 is TGTGCCTGGACTGCAGGGAGCCCCTATGGCTACACCTTC.